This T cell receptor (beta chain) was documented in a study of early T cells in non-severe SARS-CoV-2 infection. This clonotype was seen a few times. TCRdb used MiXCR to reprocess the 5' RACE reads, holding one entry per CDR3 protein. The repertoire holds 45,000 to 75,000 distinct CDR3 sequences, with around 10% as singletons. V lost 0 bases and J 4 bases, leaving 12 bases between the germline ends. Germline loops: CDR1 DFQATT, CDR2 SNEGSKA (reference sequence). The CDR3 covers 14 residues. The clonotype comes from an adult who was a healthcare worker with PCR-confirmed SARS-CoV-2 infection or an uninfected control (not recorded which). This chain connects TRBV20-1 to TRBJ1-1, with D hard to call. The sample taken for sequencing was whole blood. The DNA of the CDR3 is TGCAGTGCTAGAGATCCCCGAGGTCCCACTGAAGCTTTCTTT. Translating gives CSARDPRGPTEAFF.